The TCR beta chain under discussion was sequenced for a study of cytotoxic CD8 clonotypes in ibrutinib-treated CLL. Study findings and constraints: In comparison with age-matched healthy donors, baseline clonality was higher and tracked circulating CD8+ T-cell counts. Clonality went up at the time of ibrutinib response, stayed stable in sustained remission, and later dropped back toward its baseline level at progression. Rare overall, public clonotypes shrank or held steady under therapy.

Generated by immunoSEQ multiplex PCR, the TCRdb table keeps only in-frame clones and is missing some. The profile shows some 310,000 clones, about 80% of them singletons. The CDR3 is 15 residues long. Losses at the gene ends were 5 bases for V and 9 bases for J; bases not matched to a gene: 11. The germline V gene encodes CDR1 SEHNR and CDR2 FQNEAQ (reference sequence). In the case of this clone: Its antigen is unidentified.

PBMCs that had been cryopreserved were the source of approximately 1.8 micrograms of genomic DNA for TCR beta libraries. The chain is built from TRBV7-9 and TRBJ2-7; 12 nucleotides line up with TRBD2. This sequence originates from a human donor with chronic lymphocytic leukemia. The input for sequencing was PBMCs, taken before ibrutinib treatment. The CDR3: CASSVSTSGRILQYF. CDR3 nucleotide sequence: TGTGCCAGCAGCGTCAGCACTAGCGGGAGGATTCTGCAGTACTTC.